The present TCR beta chain was sequenced within a study of blood T cells in healthy people across ages. Across the whole study: Template-switching capture recovered about one barcoded beta molecule per two T cells.

The authors isolated at least 6 million PBMCs per sample. Study-level points and caveats: Diversity estimated from one million T cells was considered an underestimate. Per million T cells, TCR beta diversity dropped about linearly as age rose.

Next came a second PCR, run for about 6 to 11 cycles, which used a sample-barcoded 5' primer along with a J-beta primer mix. TCRdb fed the 5' RACE reads into MiXCR, producing one record per CDR3 protein. The sample lists 1.5 million to 2 million distinct CDR3 sequences; less than 50% were seen once. This clonotype was seen more than once but under ten times. Its antigen is unknown. The receptor comes from a middle-aged woman in good health. The sequenced sample was blood.

The CDR3 DNA sequence: TGTGCCAGCAGCCTGAGACATACTACCCAGGAGACCCAGTACTTC. As protein: CASSLRHTTQETQYF. This chain connects TRBV3-1 to TRBJ2-5; D remains unclear. CDR1 LGHDT and CDR2 YNNKEL come from the germline V gene (reference sequence). Trimming stripped 4 bases from V and 5 bases from J, with 17 bases between. The CDR3 consists of 15 residues.